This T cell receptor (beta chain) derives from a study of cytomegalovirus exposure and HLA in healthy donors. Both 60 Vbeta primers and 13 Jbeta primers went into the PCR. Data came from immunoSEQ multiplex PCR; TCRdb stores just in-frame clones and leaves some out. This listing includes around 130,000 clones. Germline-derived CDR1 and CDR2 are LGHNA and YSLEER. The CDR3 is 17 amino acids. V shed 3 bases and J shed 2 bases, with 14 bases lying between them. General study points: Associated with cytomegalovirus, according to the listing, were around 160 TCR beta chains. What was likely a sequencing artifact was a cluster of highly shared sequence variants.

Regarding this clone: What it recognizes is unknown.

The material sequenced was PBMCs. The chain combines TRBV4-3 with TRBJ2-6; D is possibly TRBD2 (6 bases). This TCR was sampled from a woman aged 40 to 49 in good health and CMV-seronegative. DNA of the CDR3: TGCGCCAGCAGCCAGGAGGGACGGGGGACTGGGGCCAACGTCCTGACTTTC. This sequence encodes CASSQEGRGTGANVLTF.